This T cell receptor (beta chain) was found in a study of vaccination and CD4 T cells after COVID-19. This sample's treatment: roughly 10-day PBMC culture with coronavirus spike peptide pools or control peptides (ViraFEST assay). The study sequenced cultured CD4+ T cell DNA using the Oncomine TCR Beta short-read assay. Each CDR3 protein is one row after TCRdb ran MiXCR on the PCR reads. The data hold about 7,100 distinct CDR3 sequences, with 60% to 70% observed a single time. This clonotype has only one observation. Its matching antigen is unknown. The CDR3 is made up of 15 amino acids. V lost 4 bases to trimming and J lost 5 bases; unmatched junction nucleotides: 3. Germline CDR1 is SGHTA and CDR2 is FQGNSA.

Material: CD4+ T cells from blood, cultured in vitro. The rearrangement joins TRBV7-2 to TRBJ1-6; 9 positions match TRBD1. The sequence was obtained from a human donor who had recovered from COVID-19. The CDR3 here is CASSSQGADNSPLHF. The CDR3 nucleotides read TGTGCCAGCAGCTCACAGGGGGCCGATAATTCACCCCTCCACTTT.